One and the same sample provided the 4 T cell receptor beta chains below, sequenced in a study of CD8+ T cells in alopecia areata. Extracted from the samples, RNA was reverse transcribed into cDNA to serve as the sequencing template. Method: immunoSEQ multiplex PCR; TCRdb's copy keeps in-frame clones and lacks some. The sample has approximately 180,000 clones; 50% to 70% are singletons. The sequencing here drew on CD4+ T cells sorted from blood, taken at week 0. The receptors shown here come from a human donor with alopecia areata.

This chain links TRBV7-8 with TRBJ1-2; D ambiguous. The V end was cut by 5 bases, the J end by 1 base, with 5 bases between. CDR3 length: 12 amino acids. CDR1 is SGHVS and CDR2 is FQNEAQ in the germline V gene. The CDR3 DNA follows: TGTGCCAGCAGCGGGCTTAACTATGGCTACACCTTC. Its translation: CASSGLNYGYTF.

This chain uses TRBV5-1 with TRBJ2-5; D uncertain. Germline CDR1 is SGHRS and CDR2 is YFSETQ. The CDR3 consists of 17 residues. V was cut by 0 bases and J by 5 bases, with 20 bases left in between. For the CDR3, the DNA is TGCGCCAGCAGCTTGGAAGGCCAGCACATAGACGGGGAGACCCAGTACTTC. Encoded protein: CASSLEGQHIDGETQYF.

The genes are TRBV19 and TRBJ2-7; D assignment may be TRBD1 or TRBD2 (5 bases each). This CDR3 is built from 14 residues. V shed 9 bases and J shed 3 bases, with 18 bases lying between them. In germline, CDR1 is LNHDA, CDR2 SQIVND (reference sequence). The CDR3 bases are TGTGCCAGCCCTGCTACGGGACCCAACTACGAGCAGTACTTC. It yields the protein CASPATGPNYEQYF.

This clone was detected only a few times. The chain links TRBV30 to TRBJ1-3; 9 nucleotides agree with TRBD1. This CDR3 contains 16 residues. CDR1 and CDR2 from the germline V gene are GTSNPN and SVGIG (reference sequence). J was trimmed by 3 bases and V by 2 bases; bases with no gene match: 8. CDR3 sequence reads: CAWSYLTGGFGNTIYF. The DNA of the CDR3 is TGTGCCTGGAGTTACCTCACAGGGGGCTTTGGAAACACCATATATTTT.